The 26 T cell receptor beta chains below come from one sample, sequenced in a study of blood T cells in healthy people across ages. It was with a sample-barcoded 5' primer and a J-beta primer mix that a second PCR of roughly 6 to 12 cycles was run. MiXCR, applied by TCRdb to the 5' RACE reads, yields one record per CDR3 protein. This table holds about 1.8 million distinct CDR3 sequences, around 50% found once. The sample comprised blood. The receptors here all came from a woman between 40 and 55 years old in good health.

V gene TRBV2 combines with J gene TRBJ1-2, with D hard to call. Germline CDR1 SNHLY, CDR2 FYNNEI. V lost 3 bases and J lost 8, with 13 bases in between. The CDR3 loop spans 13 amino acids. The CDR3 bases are TGTGCCAGCAGTGACCCCTTAGCTCAAGGCTACACCTTC. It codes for CASSDPLAQGYTF. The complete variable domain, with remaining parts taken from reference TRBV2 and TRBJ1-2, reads EPEVTQTPSHQVTQMGQEVILRCVPISNHLYFYWYRQILGQKVEFLVSFYNNEISEKSEIFDDQFSVERPDGSNFTLKIRSTKLEDSAMYFCASSDPLAQGYTFGSGTRLTVV.

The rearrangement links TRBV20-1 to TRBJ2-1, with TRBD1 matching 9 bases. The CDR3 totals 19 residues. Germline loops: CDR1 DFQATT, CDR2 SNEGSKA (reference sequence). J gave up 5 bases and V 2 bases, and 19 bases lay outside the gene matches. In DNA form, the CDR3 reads TGCAGTGCTAGATCATCCGTATCTGATGGGACAGGGTACCACAATGAGCAGTTCTTC. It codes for CSARSSVSDGTGYHNEQFF.

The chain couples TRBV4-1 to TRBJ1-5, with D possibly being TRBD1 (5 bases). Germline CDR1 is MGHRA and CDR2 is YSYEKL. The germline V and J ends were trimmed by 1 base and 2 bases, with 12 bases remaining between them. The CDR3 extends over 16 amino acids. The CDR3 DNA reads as TGCGCCAGCAGCCAAGCTCACGGGACGGGCAATCAGCCCCAGCATTTT. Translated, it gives CASSQAHGTGNQPQHF.

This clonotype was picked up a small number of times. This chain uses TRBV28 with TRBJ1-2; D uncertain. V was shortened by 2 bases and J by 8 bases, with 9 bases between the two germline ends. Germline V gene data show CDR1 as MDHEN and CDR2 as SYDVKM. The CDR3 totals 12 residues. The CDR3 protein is CASSLLMGGYTF. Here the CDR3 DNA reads TGTGCCAGCAGTTTACTCATGGGGGGCTACACCTTC.

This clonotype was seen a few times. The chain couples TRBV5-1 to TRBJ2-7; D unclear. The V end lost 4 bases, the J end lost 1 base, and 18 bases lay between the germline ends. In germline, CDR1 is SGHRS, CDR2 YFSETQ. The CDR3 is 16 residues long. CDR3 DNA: TGCGCCAGCAGCCCTCCCGACTTACCTCCTTCCTACGAGCAGTACTTC. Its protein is CASSPPDLPPSYEQYF.

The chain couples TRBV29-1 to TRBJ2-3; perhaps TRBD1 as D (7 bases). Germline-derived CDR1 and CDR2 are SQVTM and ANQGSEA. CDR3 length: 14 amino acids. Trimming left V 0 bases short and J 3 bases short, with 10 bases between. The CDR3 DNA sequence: TGCAGCGTTGAAGAGCGGGGACAGACAGATACGCAGTATTTT. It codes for CSVEERGQTDTQYF.

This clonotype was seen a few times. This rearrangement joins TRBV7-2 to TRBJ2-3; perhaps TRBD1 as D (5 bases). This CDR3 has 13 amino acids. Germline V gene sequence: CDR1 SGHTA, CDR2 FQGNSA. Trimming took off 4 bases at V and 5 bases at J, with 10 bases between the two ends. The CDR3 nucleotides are TGTGCCAGCAGCTCAGGGTTTGGAGATACGCAGTATTTT. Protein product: CASSSGFGDTQYF.

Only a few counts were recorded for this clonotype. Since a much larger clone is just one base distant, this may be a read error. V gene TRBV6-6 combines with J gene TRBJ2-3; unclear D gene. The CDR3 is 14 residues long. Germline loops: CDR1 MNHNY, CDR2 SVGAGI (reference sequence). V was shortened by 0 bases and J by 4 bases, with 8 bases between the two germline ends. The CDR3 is CASSYSYFSDTQYF. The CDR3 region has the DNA TGTGCCAGCAGTTACTCGTATTTCTCAGATACGCAGTATTTT.

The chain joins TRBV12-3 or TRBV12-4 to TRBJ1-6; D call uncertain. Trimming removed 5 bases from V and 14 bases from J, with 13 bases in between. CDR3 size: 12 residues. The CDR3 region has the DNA TGTGCCAGCAGTGATTTGGGATCCACCCTCCACTTT. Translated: CASSDLGSTLHF.

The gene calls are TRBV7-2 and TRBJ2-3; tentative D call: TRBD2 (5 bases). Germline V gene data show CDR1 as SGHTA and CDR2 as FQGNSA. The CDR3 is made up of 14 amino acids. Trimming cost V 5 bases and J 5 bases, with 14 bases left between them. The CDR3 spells CASSPRAAGDTQYF. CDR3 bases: TGTGCCAGCAGCCCTCGGGCGGCGGGAGATACGCAGTATTTT.

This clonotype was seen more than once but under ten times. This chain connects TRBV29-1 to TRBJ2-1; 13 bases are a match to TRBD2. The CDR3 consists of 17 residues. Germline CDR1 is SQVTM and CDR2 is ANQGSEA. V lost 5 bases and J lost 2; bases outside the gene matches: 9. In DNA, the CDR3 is TGCAGCGTTACTACCCCCGGGACTAGCGGGACCTACAATGAGCAGTTCTTC. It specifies CSVTTPGTSGTYNEQFF.

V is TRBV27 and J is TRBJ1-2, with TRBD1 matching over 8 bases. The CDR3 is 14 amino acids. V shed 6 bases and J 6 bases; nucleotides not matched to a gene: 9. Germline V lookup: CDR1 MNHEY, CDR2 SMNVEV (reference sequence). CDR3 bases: TGTGCCAGCAGAACAGGGGGGAGTGTCGATGGCTACACCTTC. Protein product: CASRTGGSVDGYTF.

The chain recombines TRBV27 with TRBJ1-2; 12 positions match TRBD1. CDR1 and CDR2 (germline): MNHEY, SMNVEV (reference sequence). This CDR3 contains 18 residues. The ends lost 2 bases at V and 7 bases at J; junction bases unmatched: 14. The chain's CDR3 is CASSLLGTGGAKGFGYTF. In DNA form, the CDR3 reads TGTGCCAGCAGTTTACTCGGGACAGGGGGCGCAAAGGGCTTTGGCTACACCTTC.

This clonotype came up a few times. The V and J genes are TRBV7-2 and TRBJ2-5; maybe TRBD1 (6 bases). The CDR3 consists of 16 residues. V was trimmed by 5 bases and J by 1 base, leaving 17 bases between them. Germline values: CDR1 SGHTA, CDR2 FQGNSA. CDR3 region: CASSPTRTALQETQYF. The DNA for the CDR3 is TGTGCCAGCAGCCCCACGCGGACAGCGCTCCAAGAGACCCAGTACTTC.

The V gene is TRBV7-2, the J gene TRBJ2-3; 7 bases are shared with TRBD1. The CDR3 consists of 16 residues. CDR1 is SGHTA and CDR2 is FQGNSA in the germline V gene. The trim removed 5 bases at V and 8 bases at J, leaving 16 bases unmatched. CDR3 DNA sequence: TGTGCCAGCAGCCAGGAAGGGGGCGGTAAGATCGGTACGCAGTATTTT. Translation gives CASSQEGGGKIGTQYF. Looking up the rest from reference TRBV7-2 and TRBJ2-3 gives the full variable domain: GAGVSQSPSNKVTEKGKDVELRCDPISGHTALYWYRQSLGQGLEFLIYFQGNSAPDKSGLPSDRFSAERTGGSVSTLTIQRTQQEDSAVYLCASSQEGGGKIGTQYFGPGTRLTVL.

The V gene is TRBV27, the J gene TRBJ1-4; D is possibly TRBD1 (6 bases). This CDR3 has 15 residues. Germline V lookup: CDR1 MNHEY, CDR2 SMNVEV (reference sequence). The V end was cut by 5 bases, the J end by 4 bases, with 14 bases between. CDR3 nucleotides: TGTGCCAGCAGTGTTACGGACAGCCATAATGAAAAACTGTTTTTT. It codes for CASSVTDSHNEKLFF.

CDR3 residues: CASSLTEGINGYTF. DNA of the CDR3: TGCGCCAGCAGCCTCACCGAAGGGATTAATGGCTACACCTTC. The V call is TRBV4-1, the J call TRBJ1-2; D gene ambiguous. Germline V gene lookup returns CDR1 MGHRA and CDR2 YSYEKL. The germline V and J ends were trimmed by 4 bases and 6 bases, with 15 bases remaining between them. The CDR3 is 14 amino acids.

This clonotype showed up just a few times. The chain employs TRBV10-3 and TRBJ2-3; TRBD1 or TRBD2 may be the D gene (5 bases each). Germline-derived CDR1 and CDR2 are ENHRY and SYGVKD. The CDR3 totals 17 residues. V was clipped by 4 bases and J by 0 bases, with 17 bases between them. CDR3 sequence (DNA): TGTGCCATCAGTGGGTCTGACCGGGGACCTAGCACAGATACGCAGTATTTT. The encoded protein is CAISGSDRGPSTDTQYF.

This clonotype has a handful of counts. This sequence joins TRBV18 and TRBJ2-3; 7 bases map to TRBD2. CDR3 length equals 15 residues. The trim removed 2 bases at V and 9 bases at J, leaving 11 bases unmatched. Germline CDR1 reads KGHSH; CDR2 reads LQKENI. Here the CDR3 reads CASSPRLALVETQYF. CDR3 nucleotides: TGTGCCAGCTCACCAAGACTAGCCCTGGTGGAAACGCAGTATTTT.

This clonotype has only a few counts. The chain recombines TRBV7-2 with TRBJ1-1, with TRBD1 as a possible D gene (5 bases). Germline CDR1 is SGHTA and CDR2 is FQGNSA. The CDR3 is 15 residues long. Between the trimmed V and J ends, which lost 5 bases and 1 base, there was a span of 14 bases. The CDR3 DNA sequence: TGTGCCAGCAGCCCCGCTGGTAGGGGGAACACTGAAGCTTTCTTT. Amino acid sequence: CASSPAGRGNTEAFF.

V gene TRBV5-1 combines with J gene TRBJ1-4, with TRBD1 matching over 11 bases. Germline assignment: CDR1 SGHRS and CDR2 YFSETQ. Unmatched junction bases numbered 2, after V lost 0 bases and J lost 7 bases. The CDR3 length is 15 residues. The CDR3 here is CASSLDGQGAEKLFF. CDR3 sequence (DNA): TGCGCCAGCAGCTTGGACGGACAGGGGGCTGAAAAACTGTTTTTT.

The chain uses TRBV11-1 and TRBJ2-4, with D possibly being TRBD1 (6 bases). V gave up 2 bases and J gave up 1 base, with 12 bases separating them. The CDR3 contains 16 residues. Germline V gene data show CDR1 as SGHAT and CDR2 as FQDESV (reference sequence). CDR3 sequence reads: CASSLTRGRAKNIQYF. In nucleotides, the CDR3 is TGTGCCAGCAGCTTAACCAGGGGTCGGGCCAAAAACATTCAGTACTTC. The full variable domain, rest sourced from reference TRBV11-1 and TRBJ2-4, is EAEVAQSPRYKITEKSQAVAFWCDPISGHATLYWYRQILGQGPELLVQFQDESVVDDSQLPKDRFSAERLKGVDSTLKIQPAELGDSAMYLCASSLTRGRAKNIQYFGAGTRLSVL.

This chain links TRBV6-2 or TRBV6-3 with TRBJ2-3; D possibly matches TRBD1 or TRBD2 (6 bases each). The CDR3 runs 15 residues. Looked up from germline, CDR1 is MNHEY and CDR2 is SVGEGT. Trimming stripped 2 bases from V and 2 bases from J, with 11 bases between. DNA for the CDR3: TGTGCCAGCAGTTACCTCGGGGGCTCCACAGATACGCAGTATTTT. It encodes CASSYLGGSTDTQYF.

CDR3: CASRSTSGGTYEQYF. The CDR3 DNA sequence: TGCGCCAGCCGTTCGACTAGCGGGGGAACCTACGAGCAGTACTTC. V usage is TRBV5-1 and J usage is TRBJ2-5; 12 positions match TRBD2. The end of the DNA fits TRBJ2-7 better, so the J call may be wrong. Germline V gene lookup returns CDR1 SGHRS and CDR2 YFSETQ. This CDR3 is 15 amino acids long.

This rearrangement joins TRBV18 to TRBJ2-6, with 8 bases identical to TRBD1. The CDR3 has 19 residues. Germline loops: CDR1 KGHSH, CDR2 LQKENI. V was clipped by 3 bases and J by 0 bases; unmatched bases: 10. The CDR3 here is CASSPLVGQASSGANVLTF. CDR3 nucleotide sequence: TGTGCCAGCTCACCCTTAGTGGGACAGGCGAGCTCTGGGGCCAACGTCCTGACTTTC.

The CDR3 is CAISEGQGEVETQYF. The CDR3 coding sequence is TGTGCCATCAGTGAAGGACAGGGGGAGGTGGAGACCCAGTACTTC. This chain connects TRBV10-3 to TRBJ2-5, with 10 bases aligning to TRBD1. Trimming at V came to 3 bases and at J to 5 bases, leaving 6 bases not matched to a gene. CDR3 length: 15 amino acids. From germline, CDR1 is ENHRY and CDR2 SYGVKD.